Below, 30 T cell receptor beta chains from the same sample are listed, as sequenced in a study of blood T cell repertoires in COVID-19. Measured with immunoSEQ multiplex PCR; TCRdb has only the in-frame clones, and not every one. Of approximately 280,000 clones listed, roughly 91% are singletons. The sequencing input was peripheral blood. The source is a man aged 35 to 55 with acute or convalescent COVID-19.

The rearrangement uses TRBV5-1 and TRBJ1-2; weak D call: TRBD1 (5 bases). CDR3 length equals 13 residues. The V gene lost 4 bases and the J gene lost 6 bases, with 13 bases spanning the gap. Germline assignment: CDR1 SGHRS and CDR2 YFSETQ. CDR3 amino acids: CASSPNRFDGYTF. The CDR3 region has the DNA TGCGCCAGCAGCCCAAACAGGTTCGATGGCTACACCTTC.

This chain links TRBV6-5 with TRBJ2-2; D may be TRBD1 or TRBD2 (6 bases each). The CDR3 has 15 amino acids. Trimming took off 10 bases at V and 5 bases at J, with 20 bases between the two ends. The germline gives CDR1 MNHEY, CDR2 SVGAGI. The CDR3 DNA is TGTGCCAACAGGGCGGCGGGACTTAATACCGGGGAGCTGTTTTTT. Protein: CANRAAGLNTGELFF.

The CDR3 DNA follows: TGTGCCAGCAGCCGCGGCGGACAGGGCAACTATGGCTACACCTTC. The encoded protein is CASSRGGQGNYGYTF. This chain connects TRBV3-1 (or the pseudogene TRBV3-2) to TRBJ1-2; TRBD1 matches 8 bases. The germline gives CDR1 LGHDT, CDR2 YNNKEL (reference sequence). The junction had 6 bases not matched to a gene; V was cut back by 4 bases and J by 2 bases. The CDR3 loop spans 15 amino acids.

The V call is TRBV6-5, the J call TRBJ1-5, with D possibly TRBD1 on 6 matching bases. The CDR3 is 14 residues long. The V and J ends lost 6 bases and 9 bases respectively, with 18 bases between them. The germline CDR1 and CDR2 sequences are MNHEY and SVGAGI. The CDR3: CASRMGAGKGPQHF. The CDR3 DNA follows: TGTGCCAGCAGGATGGGGGCTGGGAAGGGGCCCCAGCATTTT.

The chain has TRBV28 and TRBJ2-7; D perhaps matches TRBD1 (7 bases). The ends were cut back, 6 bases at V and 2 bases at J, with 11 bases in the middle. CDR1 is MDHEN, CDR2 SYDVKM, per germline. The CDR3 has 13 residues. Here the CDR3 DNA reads TGTGCCAGCAGCGGGGGACAGACCTACGAGCAGTACTTC. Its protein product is CASSGGQTYEQYF.

In DNA, the CDR3 is TGTGCCAGCACCCTTGGGGGGGACGTCTCCTACGAGCAGTACTTC. The encoded protein is CASTLGGDVSYEQYF. The genes are TRBV6-6 and TRBJ2-7, with TRBD2 identical over 7 bases. V was clipped by 7 bases and J by 0 bases; unmatched bases: 9. Germline V gene sequence: CDR1 MNHNY, CDR2 SVGAGI (reference sequence). CDR3 length: 15 residues.

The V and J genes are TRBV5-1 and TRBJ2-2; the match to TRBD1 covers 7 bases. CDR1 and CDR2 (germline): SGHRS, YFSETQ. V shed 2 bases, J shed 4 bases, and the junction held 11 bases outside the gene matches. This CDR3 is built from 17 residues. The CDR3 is CASSLSGIGTATGELFF. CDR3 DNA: TGCGCCAGCAGCTTAAGCGGAATAGGGACAGCCACCGGGGAGCTGTTTTTT.

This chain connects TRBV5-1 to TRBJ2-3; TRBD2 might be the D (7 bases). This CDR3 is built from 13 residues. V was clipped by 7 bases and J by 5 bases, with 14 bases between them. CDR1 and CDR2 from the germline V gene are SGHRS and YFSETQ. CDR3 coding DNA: TGCGCCAGCGATCGGGGGGCGGGAGATACGCAGTATTTT. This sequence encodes CASDRGAGDTQYF. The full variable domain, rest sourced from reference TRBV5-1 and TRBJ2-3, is KAGVTQTPRYLIKTRGQQVTLSCSPISGHRSVSWYQQTPGQGLQFLFEYFSETQRNKGNFPGRFSGRQFSNSRSEMNVSTLELGDSALYLCASDRGAGDTQYFGPGTRLTVL.

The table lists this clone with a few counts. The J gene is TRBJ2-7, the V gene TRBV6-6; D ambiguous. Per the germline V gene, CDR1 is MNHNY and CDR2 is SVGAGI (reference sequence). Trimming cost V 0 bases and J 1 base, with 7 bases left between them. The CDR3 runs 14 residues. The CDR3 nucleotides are TGTGCCAGCAGTTACTCCAGGCAATCCTACGAGCAGTACTTC. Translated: CASSYSRQSYEQYF.

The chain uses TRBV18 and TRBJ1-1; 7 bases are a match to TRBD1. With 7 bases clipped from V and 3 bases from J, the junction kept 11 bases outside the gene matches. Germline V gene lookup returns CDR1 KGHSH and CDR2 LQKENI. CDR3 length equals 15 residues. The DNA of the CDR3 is TGTGCCAGCTTCGTTTCTAGGGGGCCGGACACTGAAGCTTTCTTT. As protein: CASFVSRGPDTEAFF.

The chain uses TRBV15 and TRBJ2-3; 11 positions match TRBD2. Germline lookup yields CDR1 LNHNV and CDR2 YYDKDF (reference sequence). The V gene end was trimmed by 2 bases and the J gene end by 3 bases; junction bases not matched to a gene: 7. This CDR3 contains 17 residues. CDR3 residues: CATSRRASGGKTDTQYF. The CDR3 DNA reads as TGTGCCACCAGCAGAAGGGCTAGCGGGGGGAAGACAGATACGCAGTATTTT. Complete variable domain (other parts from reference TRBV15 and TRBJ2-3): DAMVIQNPRYQVTQFGKPVTLSCSQTLNHNVMYWYQQKSSQAPKLLFHYYDKDFNNEADTPDNFQSRRPNTSFCFLDIRSPGLGDTAMYLCATSRRASGGKTDTQYFGPGTRLTVL.

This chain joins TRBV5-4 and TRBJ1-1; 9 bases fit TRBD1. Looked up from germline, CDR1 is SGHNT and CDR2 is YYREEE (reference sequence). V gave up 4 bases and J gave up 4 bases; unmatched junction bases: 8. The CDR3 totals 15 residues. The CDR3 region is CASSDDRGIVTEAFF. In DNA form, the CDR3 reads TGTGCCAGCAGCGACGACAGGGGGATCGTCACTGAAGCTTTCTTT.

The CDR3 DNA is TGTGCCAGCAGTTCGGCGGGGGTCGGTGGCTACACCTTC. Protein product: CASSSAGVGGYTF. The chain has TRBV25-1 and TRBJ1-2; D may be TRBD1 (5 bases). CDR3 length equals 13 residues. Germline V gene lookup returns CDR1 MGHDK and CDR2 SYGVNS. Trimming stripped 5 bases from V and 7 bases from J, with 14 bases between.

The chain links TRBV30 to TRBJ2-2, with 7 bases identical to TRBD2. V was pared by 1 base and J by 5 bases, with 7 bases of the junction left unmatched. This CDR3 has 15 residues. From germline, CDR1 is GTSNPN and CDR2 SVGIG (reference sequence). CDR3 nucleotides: TGTGCCTGGAGTGCCCGGAGAGCGGGGACCGGGGAGCTGTTTTTT. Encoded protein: CAWSARRAGTGELFF.

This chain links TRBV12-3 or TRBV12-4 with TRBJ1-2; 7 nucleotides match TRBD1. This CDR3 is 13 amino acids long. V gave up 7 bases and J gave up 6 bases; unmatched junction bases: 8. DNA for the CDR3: TGTGCCAGCACCTCGACAGGGAACAATGGCTACACCTTC. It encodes CASTSTGNNGYTF.

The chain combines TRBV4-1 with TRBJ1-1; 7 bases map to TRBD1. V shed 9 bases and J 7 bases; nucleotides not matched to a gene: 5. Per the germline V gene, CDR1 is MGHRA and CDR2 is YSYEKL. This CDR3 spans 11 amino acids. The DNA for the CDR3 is TGCGCCAGTTACGACAGGGTTGAAGCTTTCTTT. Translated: CASYDRVEAFF.

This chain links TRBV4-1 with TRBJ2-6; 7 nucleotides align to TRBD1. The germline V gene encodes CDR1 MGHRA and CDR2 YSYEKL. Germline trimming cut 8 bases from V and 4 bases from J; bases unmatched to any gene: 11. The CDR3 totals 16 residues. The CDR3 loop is CASSPKGANGANVLTF. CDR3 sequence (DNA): TGCGCCAGCTCCCCGAAGGGGGCGAACGGGGCCAACGTCCTGACTTTC.

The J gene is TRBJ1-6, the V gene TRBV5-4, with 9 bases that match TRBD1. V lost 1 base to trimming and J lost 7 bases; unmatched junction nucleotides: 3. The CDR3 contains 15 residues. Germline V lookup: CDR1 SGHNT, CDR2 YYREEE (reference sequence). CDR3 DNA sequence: TGTGCCAGCAGCTTGCCACAGGGGGCCAATTCACCCCTCCACTTT. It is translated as CASSLPQGANSPLHF.

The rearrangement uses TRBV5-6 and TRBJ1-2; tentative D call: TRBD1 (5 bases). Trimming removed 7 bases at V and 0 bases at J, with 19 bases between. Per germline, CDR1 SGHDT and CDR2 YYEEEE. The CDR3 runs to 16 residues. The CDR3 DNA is TGTGCCAGCGGCCTGCCGGGACTTAGTACTAACTATGGCTACACCTTC. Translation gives CASGLPGLSTNYGYTF.

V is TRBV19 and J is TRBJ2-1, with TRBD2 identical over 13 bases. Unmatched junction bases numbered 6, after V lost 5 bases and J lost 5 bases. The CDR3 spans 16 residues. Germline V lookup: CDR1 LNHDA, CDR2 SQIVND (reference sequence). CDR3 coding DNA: TGTGCCAGTAGTGTCCGACTAGCGGGGGGAAACAATGAGCAGTTCTTC. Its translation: CASSVRLAGGNNEQFF.

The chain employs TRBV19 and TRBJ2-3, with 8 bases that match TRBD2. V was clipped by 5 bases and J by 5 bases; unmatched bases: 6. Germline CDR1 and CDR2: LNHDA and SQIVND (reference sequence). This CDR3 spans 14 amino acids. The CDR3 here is CASSVGGARDTQYF. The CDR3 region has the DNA TGTGCCAGTAGTGTCGGGGGGGCTAGAGATACGCAGTATTTT.

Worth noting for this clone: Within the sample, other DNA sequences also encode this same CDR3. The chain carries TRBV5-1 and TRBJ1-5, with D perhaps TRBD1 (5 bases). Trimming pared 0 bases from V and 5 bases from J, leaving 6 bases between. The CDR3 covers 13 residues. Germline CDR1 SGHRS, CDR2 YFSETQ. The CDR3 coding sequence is TGCGCCAGCAGCTTGGGGGGCGATCAGCCCCAGCATTTT. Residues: CASSLGGDQPQHF.

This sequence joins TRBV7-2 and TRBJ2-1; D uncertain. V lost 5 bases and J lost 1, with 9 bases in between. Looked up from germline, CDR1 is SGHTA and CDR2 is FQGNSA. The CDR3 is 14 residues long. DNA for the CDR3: TGTGCCAGCAGCCCCATGAGATCCTACAATGAGCAGTTCTTC. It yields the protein CASSPMRSYNEQFF. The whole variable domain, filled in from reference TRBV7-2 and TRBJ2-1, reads GAGVSQSPSNKVTEKGKDVELRCDPISGHTALYWYRQSLGQGLEFLIYFQGNSAPDKSGLPSDRFSAERTGGSVSTLTIQRTQQEDSAVYLCASSPMRSYNEQFFGPGTRLTVL.

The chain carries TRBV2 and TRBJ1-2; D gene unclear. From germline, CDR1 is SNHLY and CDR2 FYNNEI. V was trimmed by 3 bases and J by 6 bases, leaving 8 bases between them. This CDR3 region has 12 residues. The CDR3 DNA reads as TGTGCCAGCAGTGAGCACATTCATGGCTACACCTTC. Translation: CASSEHIHGYTF.

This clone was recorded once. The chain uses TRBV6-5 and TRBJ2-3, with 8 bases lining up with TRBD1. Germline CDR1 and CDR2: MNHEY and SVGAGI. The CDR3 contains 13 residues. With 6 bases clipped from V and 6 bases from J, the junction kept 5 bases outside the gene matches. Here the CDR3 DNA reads TGTGCCAGCAGGCCAGGGGGCCGGGATACGCAGTATTTT. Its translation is CASRPGGRDTQYF.

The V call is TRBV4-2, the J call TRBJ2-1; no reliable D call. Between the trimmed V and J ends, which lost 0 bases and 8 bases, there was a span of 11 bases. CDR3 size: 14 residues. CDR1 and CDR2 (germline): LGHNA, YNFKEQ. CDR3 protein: CASSQDERADEQFF. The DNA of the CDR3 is TGTGCCAGCAGCCAAGATGAGCGCGCGGATGAGCAGTTCTTC.

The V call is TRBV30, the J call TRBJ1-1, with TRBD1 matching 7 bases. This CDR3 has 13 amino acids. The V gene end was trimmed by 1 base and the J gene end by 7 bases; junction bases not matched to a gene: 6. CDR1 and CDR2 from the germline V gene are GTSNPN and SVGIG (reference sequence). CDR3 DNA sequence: TGTGCCTGGAGTGGTTCCGGGACAGTTGAAGCTTTCTTT. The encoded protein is CAWSGSGTVEAFF.

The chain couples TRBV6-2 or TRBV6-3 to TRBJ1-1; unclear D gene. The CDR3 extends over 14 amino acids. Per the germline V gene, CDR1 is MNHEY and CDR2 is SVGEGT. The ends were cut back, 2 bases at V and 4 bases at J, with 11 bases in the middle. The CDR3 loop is CASSYGEAGTEAFF. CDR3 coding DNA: TGTGCCAGCAGTTACGGGGAAGCGGGCACTGAAGCTTTCTTT.

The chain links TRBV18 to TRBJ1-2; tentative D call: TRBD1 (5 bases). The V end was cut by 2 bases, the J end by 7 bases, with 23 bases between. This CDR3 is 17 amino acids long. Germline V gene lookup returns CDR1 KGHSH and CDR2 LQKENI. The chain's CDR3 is CASSPSGFGGSTGGYTF. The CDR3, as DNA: TGTGCCAGCTCACCATCGGGTTTCGGGGGGTCAACTGGTGGCTACACCTTC.

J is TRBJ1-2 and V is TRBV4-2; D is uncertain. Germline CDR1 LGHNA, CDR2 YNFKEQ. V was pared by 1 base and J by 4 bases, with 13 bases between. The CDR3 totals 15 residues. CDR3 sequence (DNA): TGTGCCAGCAGCCAAGGTTTCGACAATGGCTATGGCTACACCTTC. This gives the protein CASSQGFDNGYGYTF.